This entry lists 9 T cell receptor beta chains sequenced from one sample in a study of control samples from healthy donors and cancer patients (TCRdb year 2020). To prepare the library, the immunoSEQ multiplex PCR assay was applied. This is the immuneACCESS table as TCRdb keeps it, with only in-frame sequences that have V and J called. A part of the clones is gone; compared with another copy, unresolved V genes explain less than half, and the rest is unexplained. This sample has over 150,000 clones in its table, and more than 80% of those were observed once. The ten largest clones add up to 1.1% to 1.5% of the sample. The source material was blood. These receptors all stem from a man younger than 45 in good health.

The V call is TRBV7-9, the J call TRBJ2-7, with D possibly TRBD2 on 6 matching bases. Looked up from germline, CDR1 is SEHNR and CDR2 is FQNEAQ (reference sequence). CDR3 size: 12 residues. V gave up 4 bases and J gave up 5 bases, with 9 bases separating them. The CDR3 nucleotides read TGTGCCAGCAGCTCGGGACTCCACGAGCAGTACTTC. Protein sequence: CASSSGLHEQYF.

This sequence joins TRBV7-6 and TRBJ2-5, with unresolved D. V was shortened by 2 bases and J by 5 bases, with 18 bases between the two germline ends. The germline CDR1 and CDR2 sequences are SGHVS and FNYEAQ. CDR3 size: 16 residues. In DNA form, the CDR3 reads TGTGCCAGCAGCTTACCCCGGGCAGGCGGTCAGGAGACCCAGTACTTC. Translated, it gives CASSLPRAGGQETQYF.

The chain combines TRBV2 with TRBJ2-5, with 13 positions matching TRBD2. CDR3 size: 16 residues. V gave up 4 bases and J gave up 6 bases; unmatched junction bases: 8. The V gene's germline CDR1 is SNHLY and CDR2 FYNNEI. Here the CDR3 reads CASSGTSGGLQQTQYF. CDR3 sequence (DNA): TGTGCCAGCAGTGGGACTAGCGGGGGCCTCCAGCAGACCCAGTACTTC.

To note about this clone: Other DNA sequences in the same sample also yield this CDR3. V is TRBV5-1 and J is TRBJ1-3; D gene unclear. Germline V lookup: CDR1 SGHRS, CDR2 YFSETQ. This CDR3 has 14 amino acids. With 0 bases removed from V and 1 base from J, the gap between germline ends came to 5 bases. CDR3 sequence reads: CASSLGGSGNTIYF. The CDR3 nucleotides are TGCGCCAGCAGCTTGGGAGGGTCTGGAAACACCATATATTTT.

This clone has only a few counts. This sequence joins TRBV23-1 and TRBJ1-2; D remains unclear. TRBV23-1 falls under the ORF class, with uncertain function. V was cut by 0 bases and J by 9 bases, with 14 bases left in between. The CDR3 is 14 amino acids. CDR3 coding DNA: TGCGCCAGCAGTCAATCAAAGCCCAAGTATCGCTACACCTTC. Encoded protein: CASSQSKPKYRYTF.

V and J are TRBV7-2 and TRBJ2-3; D might be TRBD1 or TRBD2, each matching 5 bases. CDR1 is SGHTA, CDR2 FQGNSA, per germline. The CDR3 consists of 16 residues. V gave up 3 bases and J gave up 1 base, with 14 bases separating them. The CDR3, as DNA: TGTGCCAGCAGCTTGGGGCTAGCTTGGGGCACAGATACGCAGTATTTT. The encoded protein is CASSLGLAWGTDTQYF. The full variable domain, rest sourced from reference TRBV7-2 and TRBJ2-3, is GAGVSQSPSNKVTEKGKDVELRCDPISGHTALYWYRQSLGQGLEFLIYFQGNSAPDKSGLPSDRFSAERTGGSVSTLTIQRTQQEDSAVYLCASSLGLAWGTDTQYFGPGTRLTVL.

Written as DNA, the CDR3 is TGTGCCAGCAGTTACCTGGTCGGGGGGCGTCAAGCGAACACCGGGGAGCTGTTTTTT. Protein product: CASSYLVGGRQANTGELFF. The chain recombines TRBV6-2 or TRBV6-3 with TRBJ2-2, with a weak D call TRBD2 (7 bases). CDR3 length: 19 amino acids. V was shortened by 2 bases and J by 0 bases, with 19 bases between the two germline ends. From germline, CDR1 is MNHEY and CDR2 SVGEGT.

The chain couples TRBV9 to TRBJ2-3; D not resolved. Germline CDR1 reads SGDLS; CDR2 reads YYNGEE. Deletions cut 0 bases from V and 0 bases from J, with 5 bases between. This CDR3 has 14 residues. This chain's CDR3 is CASSVGVSTDTQYF. CDR3 nucleotides: TGTGCCAGCAGCGTAGGGGTGAGCACAGATACGCAGTATTTT. The variable domain in full, completed from reference TRBV9 and TRBJ2-3, reads DSGVTQTPKHLITATGQRVTLRCSPRSGDLSVYWYQQSLDQGLQFLIQYYNGEERAKGNILERFSAQQFPDLHSELNLSSLELGDSALYFCASSVGVSTDTQYFGPGTRLTVL.

The chain has TRBV3-1 (or the pseudogene TRBV3-2) and TRBJ1-3, with D possibly TRBD1 on 6 matching bases. V lost 3 bases, J lost 2 bases, and 11 bases lay in between. The CDR3 has 15 amino acids. Germline lookup yields CDR1 LGHDT and CDR2 YNNKEL (reference sequence). The CDR3 loop is CASSHGGGPGNTIYF. In DNA, the CDR3 is TGTGCCAGCAGCCATGGGGGGGGGCCTGGAAACACCATATATTTT.